This entry lists 11 T cell receptor beta chains sequenced from one sample in a study of T cells in Graves' hyperthyroidism and ophthalmopathy. Researchers took RNA transcripts and amplified the TCR beta CDR3 regions from them. The HTBI set primed first-round TCR CDR3 RT-PCR. TCRdb reprocessed the multiplex PCR reads via MiXCR and lists one record per CDR3 protein. The table shows 450,000 to 700,000 distinct CDR3 sequences, with 35% to 55% occurring only once. Sample: peripheral blood or thyroid tissue (not recorded which). The source of these receptors is an adult woman with Graves' disease, either hyperthyroidism or ophthalmopathy (not recorded which).

The chain employs TRBV20-1 and TRBJ2-7; 7 positions agree with TRBD2. CDR1 is DFQATT, CDR2 SNEGSKA, per germline (reference sequence). Trimming removed 5 bases from V and 3 bases from J; junction bases left unmatched: 10. The CDR3 is made up of 14 amino acids. The CDR3 loop is CSASLGLVGYEQYF. CDR3 bases: TGCAGTGCTTCACTCGGACTAGTGGGCTACGAGCAGTACTTC.

This clonotype occurred once. The gene calls are TRBV25-1 and TRBJ2-7; D is ambiguous. V was trimmed by 1 base and J by 4 bases, leaving 8 bases between them. The length of the CDR3 is 13 residues. The germline gives CDR1 MGHDK, CDR2 SYGVNS. The CDR3 DNA is TGTGCCAGCAGTGAATGGGCTAGGTACGAGCAGTACTTC. Translation gives CASSEWARYEQYF.

There are many counts of this clonotype. The J gene is TRBJ2-7, the V gene TRBV5-1; 7 nucleotides agree with TRBD1. Trimming took 0 bases from V and 3 from J; bases not matched to a gene: 12. Germline-derived CDR1 and CDR2 are SGHRS and YFSETQ. The CDR3 consists of 17 residues. The CDR3 protein is CASSLEGQPTDYYEQYF. The CDR3 DNA reads TGCGCCAGCAGCTTGGAGGGACAGCCTACCGACTACTACGAGCAGTACTTC.

V gene TRBV10-3 combines with J gene TRBJ2-2; D not resolved. The germline V gene encodes CDR1 ENHRY and CDR2 SYGVKD. This CDR3 contains 13 residues. Trimming shortened V by 11 bases and J by 6 bases, and 16 bases separated the two germline ends. CDR3 region: CAHQERVAGELFF. The CDR3, as DNA: TGTGCCCACCAAGAAAGGGTTGCCGGGGAGCTGTTTTTT.

The chain is built from TRBV12-3 or TRBV12-4 and TRBJ1-1, with D perhaps matching TRBD1 (6 bases). The V and J ends lost 2 bases and 5 bases respectively, with 12 bases between them. CDR3 length: 14 amino acids. The CDR3 sequence: CASSLQGLGTEAFF. CDR3 coding DNA: TGTGCCAGCAGTTTACAGGGGCTCGGGACTGAAGCTTTCTTT.

V gene TRBV10-3 combines with J gene TRBJ2-7; D might be TRBD1 or TRBD2, each matching 6 bases. The V end lost 4 bases, the J end lost 5 bases, and 9 bases lay between the germline ends. CDR3 length: 12 residues. Germline loops: CDR1 ENHRY, CDR2 SYGVKD. The CDR3 loop reads CAISVGGDEQYF. For the CDR3, the DNA is TGTGCCATCAGTGTCGGGGGCGACGAGCAGTACTTC.

This clonotype was found many times. The rearrangement uses TRBV20-1 and TRBJ1-2; D uncertain. Trimming left V 3 bases short and J 4 bases short, with 12 bases between. Germline CDR1 is DFQATT and CDR2 is SNEGSKA (reference sequence). This CDR3 comprises 13 residues. The CDR3 spells CSARPVGSYGYTF. CDR3 in DNA: TGCAGTGCTAGGCCGGTAGGGAGCTATGGCTACACCTTC.

The V call is TRBV30, the J call TRBJ1-3; a weak D match, TRBD1 (5 bases). The germline gives CDR1 GTSNPN, CDR2 SVGIG (reference sequence). Trimming removed 5 bases at V and 2 bases at J, with 10 bases between. This CDR3 is built from 13 residues. The CDR3: CAWGGGPGNTIYF. The CDR3 nucleotides are TGTGCCTGGGGCGGGGGTCCTGGAAACACCATATATTTT. Based on the CDR3 plus reference TRBV30 and TRBJ1-3, the full variable domain is SQTIHQWPATLVQPVGSPLSLECTVEGTSNPNLYWYRQAAGRGLQLLFYSVGIGQISSEVPQNLSASRPQDRQFILSSKKLLLSDSGFYLCAWGGGPGNTIYFGEGSWLTVV.

This clonotype appeared many times. The rearrangement uses TRBV9 and TRBJ1-1; D is ambiguous. V was pared by 0 bases and J by 4 bases, with 7 bases between. This CDR3 has 13 amino acids. Germline values: CDR1 SGDLS, CDR2 YYNGEE. The CDR3 bases are TGTGCCAGCAGCGTAGAAAGATCCACTGAAGCTTTCTTT. Amino acids: CASSVERSTEAFF.

The table lists this clonotype with a count of one. The CDR3 carries no conserved terminal phenylalanine or tryptophan, so it likely arises from a read error. Because the CDR3's place on the DNA is in doubt, the DNA is left out and the CDR3 is given as listed by TCRdb. The chain joins TRBV5-1 to TRBJ1-5. From germline, CDR1 is SGHRS and CDR2 YFSETQ. The CDR3 totals 8 residues, both ends included. This CDR3 is CASSLAAE.

Here the CDR3 reads CASSTQGGGRGRSEQYF. CDR3 nucleotides: TGTGCCAGTAGTACTCAAGGAGGGGGCAGGGGACGCAGCGAGCAGTACTTC. The chain recombines TRBV19 with TRBJ2-7, with D maybe TRBD1 (7 bases). The length of the CDR3 is 17 residues. Germline CDR1 is LNHDA and CDR2 is SQIVND (reference sequence). Trimming took off 4 bases at V and 6 bases at J, with 25 bases between the two ends.